Sequencing of this TCR beta chain was carried out in a study of T cell responses to AZD1222 COVID-19 vaccine. Whole-study findings and limits: Spike was spanned by vaccine-associated CD4 TCRs, which were dominant at 160-218 and 743-854. Within unmutated variant regions lay the reported targets of nearly half of spike-specific TCRs. Breadth and depth of Spike-specific TCRs rose after two AZD1222 doses. The donor group comprised mostly white British people and more females; the analysis possibly underestimated clonal diversity.

In the case of this clone: Its antigen remains unknown.

Clones were read by immunoSEQ multiplex PCR, and TCRdb kept only the in-frame ones, dropping some. The repertoire holds some 110,000 clones, roughly 86% seen once, with 17% in the top ten. Between the trimmed V and J ends, which lost 7 bases and 0 bases, there was a span of 11 bases. This CDR3 has 14 residues. The germline CDR1 and CDR2 sequences are SNHLY and FYNNEI. The source is an adult who received the AZD1222 COVID-19 vaccine. Material: peripheral blood, obtained 28 days after the second AZD1222 dose. The J gene is TRBJ2-3, the V gene TRBV2; no definite D call. CDR3 coding DNA: TGTGCCAGCACGTACTATTCTAGCACAGATACGCAGTATTTT. Amino acid sequence: CASTYYSSTDTQYF.